The 23 T cell receptor beta chains below come from one sample, sequenced in a study of cytomegalovirus exposure and HLA in healthy donors. PCR used 60 Vbeta primers and 13 Jbeta primers. Sequencing was performed with immunoSEQ multiplex PCR; in TCRdb, only in-frame clones are kept and a portion is missing. The listing records about 53,000 clones. Sequencing was performed on PBMCs. The receptors here all came from a woman younger than 30 in good health and CMV-seronegative.

The rearrangement joins TRBV5-1 to TRBJ1-1, with D possibly being TRBD1 (6 bases). The CDR3 is made up of 17 amino acids. Germline CDR1 and CDR2: SGHRS and YFSETQ. V gave up 1 base and J gave up 1 base, with 17 bases separating them. CDR3 sequence: CASSLRPQGFENTEAFF. CDR3 nucleotide sequence: TGCGCCAGCAGCTTGAGGCCTCAGGGGTTCGAGAACACTGAAGCTTTCTTT.

The chain uses TRBV5-1 and TRBJ1-1; 8 bases are shared with TRBD1. CDR1 is SGHRS, CDR2 YFSETQ, per germline. The CDR3 consists of 12 residues. Trimming cost V 0 bases and J 10 bases; bases outside gene matches: 2. In DNA form, the CDR3 reads TGCGCCAGCAGCTTGGGGACAGGGTCAGCTTTCTTT. This translates into CASSLGTGSAFF.

The chain uses TRBV4-2 and TRBJ1-1; 7 bases line up with TRBD1. V trimming: 4 bases; J trimming: 0 bases; junction bases outside the gene matches: 11. Germline-derived CDR1 and CDR2 are LGHNA and YNFKEQ. The CDR3 is made up of 17 amino acids. CDR3 loop: CASSPPQGGRMNTEAFF. The CDR3 DNA reads TGTGCCAGCAGCCCCCCGCAGGGGGGCAGGATGAACACTGAAGCTTTCTTT.

The J gene is TRBJ2-3, the V gene TRBV19; 7 bases match TRBD2. Germline CDR1 is LNHDA and CDR2 is SQIVND (reference sequence). This CDR3 has 14 amino acids. Trimming removed 4 bases from V and 7 bases from J; junction bases left unmatched: 8. CDR3 sequence reads: CASSTRDYLYTQYF. The CDR3 nucleotides read TGTGCCAGTAGTACTCGGGACTACCTATATACGCAGTATTTT.

The chain links TRBV5-1 to TRBJ2-5; 11 positions agree with TRBD2. The CDR3 is made up of 18 amino acids. Per germline, CDR1 SGHRS and CDR2 YFSETQ. V shed 2 bases and J 0 bases; nucleotides not matched to a gene: 9. The CDR3 loop reads CASSLYGTSGAYQETQYF. The CDR3 coding sequence is TGCGCCAGCAGCTTATATGGGACTAGCGGAGCCTACCAAGAGACCCAGTACTTC.

The chain joins TRBV5-1 to TRBJ1-6; 7 nucleotides match TRBD1. The CDR3 loop spans 18 amino acids. CDR1 SGHRS and CDR2 YFSETQ come from the germline V gene. With 3 bases clipped from V and 1 base from J, the junction kept 10 bases outside the gene matches. The CDR3 sequence: CASSWDPGGLSYNSPLHF. In DNA form, the CDR3 reads TGCGCCAGCAGCTGGGATCCAGGGGGTTTATCCTATAATTCACCCCTCCACTTT.

The chain has TRBV9 and TRBJ1-1; D call uncertain. CDR1 and CDR2 (germline): SGDLS, YYNGEE. With 0 bases removed from V and 6 bases from J, the gap between germline ends came to 18 bases. The CDR3 is 16 residues long. The CDR3 here is CASSVGVTGGFAEAFF. The DNA for the CDR3 is TGTGCCAGCAGCGTAGGGGTAACTGGAGGTTTCGCTGAAGCTTTCTTT.

This chain connects TRBV13 to TRBJ2-7; a possible D gene is TRBD1 (6 bases). CDR1 and CDR2 (germline): PRHDT, FYEKMQ (reference sequence). The V end was cut by 4 bases, the J end by 3 bases, with 13 bases between. The CDR3 is 14 amino acids. The CDR3 coding sequence is TGTGCCAGCAGCTACCCGGGACACTTCTACGAGCAGTACTTC. Protein product: CASSYPGHFYEQYF.

V usage is TRBV29-1 and J usage is TRBJ2-7; 8 nucleotides align to TRBD1. This CDR3 is built from 13 residues. Germline values: CDR1 SQVTM, CDR2 ANQGSEA. V shed 6 bases and J 4 bases; nucleotides not matched to a gene: 8. The CDR3 sequence is CSVKRDRQYEQYF. The CDR3 region has the DNA TGCAGCGTGAAGAGGGACAGGCAGTACGAGCAGTACTTC.

The V gene is TRBV6-5, the J gene TRBJ2-3; a weak D match, TRBD2 (5 bases). Germline values: CDR1 MNHEY, CDR2 SVGAGI. V shed 5 bases and J shed 0 bases, with 12 bases lying between them. The CDR3 length is 15 residues. This CDR3 is CASSRTGHSTDTQYF. CDR3 bases: TGTGCCAGCAGTCGGACTGGCCACAGCACAGATACGCAGTATTTT.

This chain uses TRBV6-4 with TRBJ2-3, with TRBD1 matching 8 bases. The V gene end was trimmed by 5 bases and the J gene end by 0 bases; junction bases not matched to a gene: 7. Germline lookup yields CDR1 MRHNA and CDR2 SNTAGT. The CDR3 totals 16 residues. This chain's CDR3 is CASSKARTGSTDTQYF. The CDR3 DNA sequence: TGTGCCAGCAGTAAGGCCCGGACAGGGAGCACAGATACGCAGTATTTT.

V and J are TRBV5-1 and TRBJ2-7; 8 bases align to TRBD2. The junction had 7 bases not matched to a gene; V was cut back by 3 bases and J by 2 bases. The CDR3 has 15 amino acids. Per the germline V gene, CDR1 is SGHRS and CDR2 is YFSETQ. The CDR3 DNA sequence: TGCGCCAGCAGCTCCGCCCCCGGGAGGGCCTACGAGCAGTACTTC. The encoded protein is CASSSAPGRAYEQYF.

The chain links TRBV5-1 to TRBJ1-1; weak D call: TRBD1 (6 bases). In germline, CDR1 is SGHRS, CDR2 YFSETQ. V was cut by 1 base and J by 0 bases, with 16 bases left in between. This CDR3 contains 17 residues. In nucleotides, the CDR3 is TGCGCCAGCAGCTTGTTGGTGGGGGCCGAACTGAACACTGAAGCTTTCTTT. It translates to CASSLLVGAELNTEAFF.

J is TRBJ1-5 and V is TRBV7-9; 12 bases align to TRBD1. The V gene's germline CDR1 is SEHNR and CDR2 FQNEAQ (reference sequence). The CDR3 covers 15 residues. With V trimmed by 7 bases and J by 6 bases, 7 bases remained unmatched. CDR3 bases: TGTGCCAGCACCTTCGGGACAGGGGGCTTTCAGCCCCAGCATTTT. This codes for CASTFGTGGFQPQHF.

The V call is TRBV2, the J call TRBJ2-3; unclear D gene. Trimming shortened V by 4 bases and J by 4 bases, and 3 bases separated the two germline ends. The CDR3 is 11 residues long. Per the germline V gene, CDR1 is SNHLY and CDR2 is FYNNEI. The CDR3 DNA reads TGTGCCAGCAGTGTAGCAGATACGCAGTATTTT. The encoded protein is CASSVADTQYF.

The V call is TRBV9, the J call TRBJ1-2, with TRBD1 as a possible D gene (5 bases). Germline CDR1 reads SGDLS; CDR2 reads YYNGEE. V was trimmed by 0 bases and J by 4 bases, leaving 13 bases between them. The CDR3 has 15 amino acids. CDR3 amino acids: CASSVAGSLTYGYTF. The CDR3 nucleotides are TGTGCCAGCAGCGTAGCAGGGTCCCTTACCTATGGCTACACCTTC.

The CDR3 reads CASSPGTGGTGELFF. CDR3 sequence (DNA): TGTGCCAGCAGCCCCGGGACAGGGGGCACCGGGGAGCTGTTTTTT. This sequence joins TRBV2 and TRBJ2-2; 11 bases are a match to TRBD1. This CDR3 has 15 amino acids. V was clipped by 6 bases and J by 4 bases; unmatched bases: 4. Looked up from germline, CDR1 is SNHLY and CDR2 is FYNNEI.

The J gene is TRBJ1-1, the V gene TRBV5-1, with TRBD1 matching 7 bases. This CDR3 spans 16 amino acids. Germline loops: CDR1 SGHRS, CDR2 YFSETQ. Losses at the gene ends were 4 bases for V and 2 bases for J; bases not matched to a gene: 11. CDR3 DNA sequence: TGCGCCAGCAGCAAGGACAGGTGGGGCTTAAACACTGAAGCTTTCTTT. Translating it yields CASSKDRWGLNTEAFF.

The rearrangement joins TRBV18 to TRBJ2-5, with 13 bases fitting TRBD2. Germline loops: CDR1 KGHSH, CDR2 LQKENI. This CDR3 region has 17 residues. Losses at the gene ends were 4 bases for V and 5 bases for J; bases not matched to a gene: 10. CDR3 nucleotide sequence: TGTGCCAGCTCACGTGGGACTAGCGGGATCCTGAGGGAGACCCAGTACTTC. Its translation: CASSRGTSGILRETQYF.

The rearrangement links TRBV11-3 to TRBJ2-5; the D is unclear. From germline, CDR1 is SGHNT and CDR2 YENEEA. V lost 0 bases, J lost 5 bases, and 10 bases lay in between. The CDR3 totals 14 residues. The CDR3 region is CASSLDGSRETQYF. DNA for the CDR3: TGTGCCAGCAGCTTAGATGGGTCGAGGGAGACCCAGTACTTC. Using reference TRBV11-3 and TRBJ2-5 for the parts outside the CDR3, the full variable domain is EAGVVQSPRYKIIEKKQPVAFWCNPISGHNTLYWYLQNLGQGPELLIRYENEEAVDDSQLPKDRFSAERLKGVDSTLKIQPAELGDSAVYLCASSLDGSRETQYFGPGTRLLVL.

This chain connects TRBV27 to TRBJ2-7, with D uncertain. V gave up 4 bases and J gave up 3 bases, with 7 bases separating them. The V gene's germline CDR1 is MNHEY and CDR2 SMNVEV (reference sequence). CDR3 size: 12 residues. The CDR3: CASSSSRYEQYF. The CDR3 nucleotides read TGTGCCAGCAGTTCGTCCCGCTACGAGCAGTACTTC.

This chain joins TRBV9 and TRBJ1-1; 7 bases fit TRBD1. This CDR3 spans 13 amino acids. Germline assignment: CDR1 SGDLS and CDR2 YYNGEE. V gave up 3 bases and J gave up 8 bases; unmatched junction bases: 7. CDR3 region: CASSGSGTEEAFF. The CDR3 nucleotides read TGTGCCAGCAGCGGATCCGGGACAGAAGAAGCTTTCTTT.

The V gene is TRBV5-1, the J gene TRBJ1-2, with TRBD1 identical over 9 bases. Germline values: CDR1 SGHRS, CDR2 YFSETQ. The CDR3 has 13 amino acids. V lost 2 bases and J lost 8; bases outside the gene matches: 4. CDR3: CASSLQGAEGYTF. CDR3 sequence (DNA): TGCGCCAGCAGCTTACAGGGGGCGGAAGGCTACACCTTC.